The clone carrying this T cell receptor beta chain has just a few counts. Its antigen is not known. Germline lookup yields CDR1 SGHVS and CDR2 FQNEAQ. The V end was cut by 5 bases, the J end by 8 bases, with 25 bases between. The CDR3 contains 17 residues. Unique molecular identifiers featured in each of the TCR beta cDNA libraries. MiXCR, applied by TCRdb to the PCR reads, yields one record per CDR3 protein. Of about 500,000 distinct CDR3 sequences in the sample, around 40% are singletons; the top ten hold 9% to 14%. The data originate from a study of post-analysis software for immune sequencing data. Findings and caveats of the study: F measure grouped same-batch samples tightly together. Comparison of patients with controls showed 4 to 6 TRBV segments more frequent in patients, TRBV5-6, TRBV5-1 and TRBV20-1 among them.

J is TRBJ2-1 and V is TRBV7-8; TRBD1 or TRBD2 may be the D gene (6 bases each). The sequencing sample was made of blood. The TCR comes from a girl under 18 with multiple sclerosis. The CDR3 nucleotides read TGTGCCAGCAGCCCCCGCCACGGGGGCATGGGCCTAGATGAGCAGTTCTTC. Translating it yields CASSPRHGGMGLDEQFF. Combining the CDR3 with reference TRBV7-8 and TRBJ2-1 gives the whole variable domain GAGVSQSPRYKVAKRGQDVALRCDPISGHVSLFWYQQALGQGPEFLTYFQNEAQLDKSGLPSDRFFAERPEGSVSTLKIQRTQQEDSAVYLCASSPRHGGMGLDEQFFGPGTRLTVL.